The source of this TCR beta chain is a study of PD-L1 blockade in urothelial cancer. Study in general: When patients started atezolizumab at some point between 2013 and 2015, it was given at 1,200 mg intravenously every 3 weeks. In terms of prior chemotherapy, patients had received 0 to 3 regimens.

Data came from immunoSEQ multiplex PCR; TCRdb stores just in-frame clones and leaves some out. The sample consists of over 75,000 clones, roughly 90% of them appearing once. Stated time point: pretreatment peripheral blood. The CDR3 runs 13 residues. Germline V gives CDR1 MNHNS, CDR2 SASEGT. V lost 7 bases, J lost 7 bases, and 3 bases stayed unmatched. The specimen comprised PBMCs, sampled around atezolizumab (anti-PD-L1) treatment. This clonotype originated in a woman of 80 years or more with urothelial cancer. The chain combines TRBV6-1 with TRBJ2-1; 11 nucleotides align to TRBD1. CDR3 in amino acids: CASNRDRGNEQFF. In DNA form, the CDR3 reads TGTGCCAGCAACCGGGACAGGGGGAATGAGCAGTTCTTC.